Given below is one T cell receptor beta chain in context. As yet, its antigen is unknown. The V and J ends lost 5 bases and 8 bases respectively, with 10 bases between them. The CDR3 length is 11 residues. Germline V gives CDR1 GTSNPN, CDR2 SVGIG (reference sequence). Clones were read by immunoSEQ multiplex PCR, and TCRdb kept only the in-frame ones, dropping some. The sample lists more than 13,000 clones; about three quarters were seen once. The record originates from a study of neoadjuvant anti-PD-1 for oral cavity cancer. Study-wide results and caveats: Higher pretreatment Treg/Th17 ratios tracked higher pretreatment blood clonality.

Described time point: after neoadjuvant nivolumab, at surgical resection. The patients had HPV-negative, locally advanced oral cavity squamous cell carcinoma. This sample comprised PBMCs, obtained after nivolumab (anti-PD-1) treatment. The TCR comes from a person between 40 and 85 years old with oral cavity squamous cell carcinoma. The rearrangement joins TRBV30 to TRBJ2-1, with D unclear. The CDR3 spells CAWAVRYEQFF. The CDR3 nucleotides are TGTGCCTGGGCCGTCCGCTATGAGCAGTTCTTC.